This section outlines one T cell receptor (beta chain) sequence together with its context. Antigen specificity is unknown. The data originate from a study of T cells after posttransplantation cyclophosphamide. Overall study results and limits: Blood and skin or GI T cell repertoires showed limited TRB overlap.

The related graft donor's blood sample was taken on the day of bone marrow donation. Sequencing was performed with immunoSEQ multiplex PCR; in TCRdb, only in-frame clones are kept and a portion is missing. The data show about 2,800 clones, with roughly 84% seen just once and 12% held by the top ten. This CDR3 contains 16 residues. The junction had 7 bases not matched to a gene; V was cut back by 3 bases and J by 5 bases. CDR1 is SGDLS and CDR2 is YYNGEE in the germline V gene. The chain joins TRBV9 to TRBJ2-1; 11 bases map to TRBD2. The sequence was collected from a woman in her forties or fifties in good health and a related stem cell transplant donor. The sequenced sample was CD8+ T cells sorted from PBMCs. Here the CDR3 reads CASSEQTSGNNNEQFF. CDR3 nucleotide sequence: TGTGCCAGCAGCGAACAGACTAGCGGGAATAACAATGAGCAGTTCTTC.